A single sample gave rise to the 8 T cell receptor beta chains below, sequenced in a study of blood T cell repertoires in COVID-19. Generated by immunoSEQ multiplex PCR, the TCRdb table keeps only in-frame clones and is missing some. The sample carries roughly 110,000 clones, 89% recorded once. The sample taken for sequencing was peripheral blood. These receptors all stem from a man aged 35 to 55 with active or convalescent COVID-19.

This chain joins TRBV28 and TRBJ1-5; possible D gene TRBD1, 5 bases. The CDR3 extends over 14 amino acids. Germline V lookup: CDR1 MDHEN, CDR2 SYDVKM. V was shortened by 7 bases and J by 7 bases, with 17 bases between the two germline ends. CDR3 residues: CASTGGGSGQPQHF. The CDR3 DNA is TGTGCCAGCACCGGTGGGGGGTCGGGGCAGCCCCAGCATTTT.

The chain is built from TRBV28 and TRBJ1-2; TRBD1 is a possible D gene (6 bases). Trimming stripped 8 bases from V and 8 bases from J, with 18 bases between. The CDR3 consists of 13 residues. Germline V gives CDR1 MDHEN, CDR2 SYDVKM. The CDR3 DNA follows: TGTGCCAGCCGATCTGGGGGCCTTTGGGGCTACACCTTC. This encodes CASRSGGLWGYTF.

The chain couples TRBV20-1 to TRBJ2-7; 11 bases align to TRBD2. Germline V gene data show CDR1 as DFQATT and CDR2 as SNEGSKA (reference sequence). The V segment lost 3 bases and the J segment 2 bases; nucleotides outside the gene matches: 6. CDR3 length: 15 residues. The CDR3 loop is CSASRASGGTYEQYF. In DNA form, the CDR3 reads TGCAGTGCTAGTCGCGCTAGCGGGGGGACCTACGAGCAGTACTTC.

The gene calls are TRBV27 and TRBJ2-3; D not certain. Germline V CDR1 and CDR2: MNHEY, SMNVEV (reference sequence). CDR3 length equals 15 residues. Trimming left V 7 bases short and J 0 bases short, with 14 bases between. CDR3 protein: CASIGFGPSTDTQYF. In nucleotides, the CDR3 is TGTGCCAGCATCGGCTTTGGGCCTAGCACAGATACGCAGTATTTT.

This clone was recorded only once. This chain joins TRBV5-1 and TRBJ2-2; D is possibly TRBD2 (6 bases). The CDR3 is made up of 14 amino acids. V lost 3 bases and J 2 bases, leaving 8 bases between the germline ends. The V gene's germline CDR1 is SGHRS and CDR2 YFSETQ. Here the CDR3 DNA reads TGCGCCAGCAGCTGGGACTCTAACACCGGGGAGCTGTTTTTT. This encodes CASSWDSNTGELFF.

This sequence joins TRBV18 and TRBJ2-7; 13 bases agree with TRBD2. Losses at the gene ends were 3 bases for V and 5 bases for J; bases not matched to a gene: 4. CDR1 is KGHSH and CDR2 is LQKENI in the germline V gene. The CDR3 has 15 amino acids. CDR3 coding DNA: TGTGCCAGCTCACCCCGCGGACTAGCGGGAGACGAGCAGTACTTC. Protein sequence: CASSPRGLAGDEQYF.

The gene calls are TRBV10-3 and TRBJ2-5, with 13 bases identical to TRBD2. Losses at the gene ends were 4 bases for V and 6 bases for J; bases not matched to a gene: 2. Germline CDR1 reads ENHRY; CDR2 reads SYGVKD. The CDR3 covers 14 residues. The chain's CDR3 is CAISGLAGGKTQYF. The CDR3 region has the DNA TGTGCCATCAGTGGACTAGCGGGAGGCAAGACCCAGTACTTC.

Concerning this clone itself: Other DNA sequences within the sample encode an identical CDR3. This chain joins TRBV6-5 and TRBJ1-2; TRBD1 matches at 11 bases. Germline trimming cut 0 bases from V and 4 bases from J; bases unmatched to any gene: 1. The CDR3 has 15 residues. From germline, CDR1 is MNHEY and CDR2 SVGAGI. As DNA, the CDR3 is TGTGCCAGCAGTTACTCGGGGACAGGGGGCTATGGCTACACCTTC. Protein product: CASSYSGTGGYGYTF.